This TCR beta chain was captured by sequencing in a study of cytomegalovirus exposure and HLA in healthy donors listed by TCRdb under 2017. Regarding the research as a whole: In an earlier analysis of approximately 500 of the donors, about 270 Gb of sequence data and 117 million unique TCR beta sequences from some 170 million T cells were reported. On average, over 200,000 unique TCR beta nucleotide sequences were sequenced per donor among more than 350 genotyped donors of the cohort, with roughly a sixth of those sequences being non-productive. Donor age, sex, ethnicity and CMV serostatus were compiled alongside the repertoire data. The study aimed to test whether cataloging public T cell receptors could reveal signatures of past pathogen exposure. To study patterns of TCR occurrence, a later analysis re-analyzed previously published TCR beta repertoires from hundreds of donors and added high-resolution HLA genotyping. Genome-wide SNP genotypes for about 65% of the roughly 670 donors were used in a later genetic analysis, which treated that subset as a discovery cohort. Rather than drawing on any new phenotypic data, the later analysis identified candidate immune exposures from TCR beta sequences and the way those sequences occurred across donors. The study profiled the T cell repertoires of 550 to 700 subjects by immunosequencing and related them to cytomegalovirus serostatus. To predict cytomegalovirus infection status, the study brought together high-throughput TCR immunosequencing, statistical association of individual TCRs with disease status, and machine learning. The number of donors typed differed by locus, with roughly 620-630 for A, B, C, DRB1 and DQB1, over 500 for DQA1, 606 for DPA1, and under 490 for DPB1. An earlier analysis of several hundred of the donors applied high-throughput TCR beta sequencing to assess whether each TCR beta V gene segment acted as functional or pseudogenic. All discovery cohort repertoires had been generated on a single sequencing platform. Besides the first cohort of some 670 subjects, a separate validation cohort made up of roughly 120 different subjects was used. The genetic ancestry cluster associated with self-reported Caucasian donors included 70% to 85% of the 398 genotyped donors. An early release covering 500 to 750 HLA-typed donors comprised 250 to 350 gigabases of sequencing data and 65 million to 100 million unique TCR sequences. A few DR-DQ haplotypes were treated as single units for association and clustering because of strong linkage in the cohort. HLA typing covered class I and class II loci at four-digit resolution. Broader findings and caveats from the paper: Because some donors lacked HLA typing at each locus, the association tests relied only on the typed subset. Most CMV-associated TCR beta chains appeared to be HLA-restricted in a later analysis, and the HLA associations seemed to be driven largely by CMV exposure. A later analysis associated about 17,000 TCR beta sequences with specific HLA alleles at a false discovery rate of 0.05. In this cohort, only TCR beta chains were sequenced, and detectable features were limited by the absence of alpha or paired-chain data. Because counts were too low, roughly 18 rarely observed V segments, including chromosome 9 orphons, were left out of the earlier analysis of over 550 of the donors. Cytomegalovirus status was reported to be diagnosed by the classifier with high specificity and sensitivity in both the original and validation cohorts. A cluster of highly shared sequence variants was judged likely to represent a technical artifact of the sequencing pipeline. In a later genetic analysis, a missense DCLRE1C variant was associated with V-gene and J-gene trimming of TCR beta chains, and the association was replicated in an independent cohort. For the cohort, immune exposure information was limited to CMV serostatus. A further reported finding was that TCR beta sequences accurately predicted the HLA-A and HLA-B alleles for most subjects in the first cohort. Most TCR sequences were seen in very few donors, while some public TCRs were found in many individuals. In an earlier analysis of approximately 590 of the donors, most TCR beta V segments appeared in productive rearrangements about 87% or about 30% of the time, broadly matching IMGT annotations. Linkage disequilibrium might explain the correlated functional status among segregating V segments, but an unknown experimental factor could not be ruled out. A later analysis reported that several top co-occurrence clusters appeared linked to parvovirus B19, influenza, CMV and Epstein-Barr virus. In a later analysis, HLA-associated TCR beta chains were found to be more clonally expanded and to have lower generation probabilities than equally common non-associated chains. Strong co-occurrence of HLA alleles, especially DR and DQ, made assigning TCR associations to individual alleles difficult. In a later genetic analysis, fewer N-insertions in productive TCRs were reported among donors in an Asian-associated ancestry cluster than the roughly 700-donor mean. Some IMGT-functional V segments, including TRBV6-2 and TRBV6-3, could not be told apart with the 87-base-pair reads, so those segments were excluded. The presence/absence analyses assumed that sequencing depth was roughly uniform across donors, and that assumption may not be true. In vitro tests confirmed that three of the cytomegalovirus-associated TCR beta chains recognize cytomegalovirus antigens. It was suggested by the authors that the approach could potentially be generalized to other disease states and immunological phenotypes. In a later analysis, the rate of TCR association differed among HLA loci, with DRB1 alleles having the most associated TCRs and HLA-C alleles having the fewest. The study gave a list of 150 to 200 TCR beta chains associated with cytomegalovirus.

The library was generated by the immunoSEQ multiplex PCR assay. For the multiplex PCR, a mixture combining 60 forward primers for TCR Vbeta segments and 13 reverse primers for TCR Jbeta segments was used. Amplification of the CDR3 region of rearranged TCR beta genes was performed with a multiplex PCR assay on genomic DNA. The Illumina HiSeq System was used to sequence the amplified TCR beta libraries as 87-base-pair reads. The paper's data handling went like this. A later analysis counted about 80 million unique TCR beta chains across the 640 or so repertoires, and some 11 million of these chains were shared by at least two donors. Raw reads were error-corrected and collapsed into unique sequences by a nearest-neighbor algorithm in which closely related sequences were merged to remove PCR and sequencing errors. To assign V, D and J gene segments, CDR3 sequences were aligned to IMGT reference sequences. For a sequence to be retained, a match of at least six nucleotides was required to both a V gene segment and a J gene segment. Rearrangements were called productive when the CDR3 lacked stop codons and stayed in frame with V and J; all others were non-productive. Following IMGT convention, CDR3 was defined as the stretch from the second conserved V-encoded cysteine up to the conserved J-encoded phenylalanine. In an earlier analysis of around 540 of the donors, sequences lacking an unambiguous match to a single V gene segment were excluded. An earlier analysis of approximately 590 of the donors classified V segments as functional when productive rearrangements were above 56.7% and as segregating when the standard deviation between donors was above 5%. A statistical classification framework was built to diagnose cytomegalovirus status from the catalog of TCR beta chain sequences. In a later analysis, V and J genes were assigned by comparing TCR nucleotide sequences against IMGT/GENE-DB human TR gene sequences. Using the TCRdist pipeline, a later analysis assigned CDR3 sequences along with most-parsimonious VDJ recombination scenarios. In a later analysis, each TCR beta chain was defined by its CDR3 amino acid sequence together with its V-gene family, and reads lacking a unique V-gene family were excluded. As a way to deal with suspected cross-contamination and a sequencing artifact, a later analysis dropped over 550 nucleotide sequences that were highly shared and had low generation probability. In a later analysis, a clonal expansion index was calculated for each public chain from normalized within-repertoire ranks of inferred template counts. In a later analysis, generation probabilities were computed with a VDJ recombination model fitted to out-of-frame rearrangements, and the resulting probabilities were checked against IGoR. Hypergeometric tests were used in a later analysis to score TCR-TCR, TCR-HLA and TCR-CMV co-occurrence, with a repertoire-size bias correction applied to the TCR pairs. In a later analysis, false discovery rates were estimated by permuting HLA or CMV assignments 20 times. In a later analysis, co-occurring TCRs were grouped using DBSCAN, with TCRdist sequence similarity added in when clustering inside HLA-allele-positive subsets. For co-occurrence clustering, repertoires with fewer than 30,000 or more than 120,000 public chains were excluded, along with 4 to 6 repertoires with anomalous nucleotide sharing. Entries here come from immuneACCESS through TCRdb and include only in-frame sequences with V and J called. Some clones fail to appear in such tables; in the studies checked, an unresolved V gene covers under half of the shortfall, and the cause of the remainder is unknown. V, J and clone size are those of that table, while D and trimming were read from the DNA. This sample holds fewer than 200,000 clones; around 63% were observed only once. The ten largest clonotypes hold 4% to 5.5% of the sample.

About this clone itself: It lacks a known antigen. The record has no base qualities; no much larger clone is one base away.

Clipping removes 2 bases from V and 3 bases from J, with 6 as the unmatched junction base count. The germline V gene (reference sequence) specifies GTSNPN as CDR1 and SVGIG as CDR2. Counted from cysteine to phenylalanine, this CDR3 has 15 amino acids. Only the CDR3 region is kept as DNA, spanning 45 bases read in frame from base 1. The cohort comprised around 700 healthy bone marrow donors. All cohort members were sampled while nominally healthy, although unrecorded immune exposures were likely present. The donor tested CMV seropositive and was one of the 289 seropositive cohort members. Every donor gave a peripheral blood sample, and the peripheral blood mononuclear cells from that sample were used for TCR beta sequencing. Genomic DNA was extracted from the blood cell samples with the Qiagen DNeasy Blood Extraction Kit.

The sequence came from a woman aged 18-30 years in good health and CMV-seropositive. The rearranged chain carries TRBV30 and TRBJ2-3, with 9 bases matching TRBD2. Sequencing was done on a sample of PBMCs. Here is the DNA: TGTGCCTGGAGTAGCCTAGCGGGGTTAACAGATACGCAGTATTTT. It translates as CAWSSLAGLTDTQYF.